The entry that follows covers one T cell receptor beta chain sequence. The germline gene is not matched at one end of the junction; a read error may be the cause. Using its own MiXCR run on the PCR reads, TCRdb lists one record per CDR3 protein. This table has approximately 550,000 distinct CDR3 sequences, about 26% appearing once. This CDR3 region has 15 residues. The data stem from a study of molecular identifiers for immune sequencing clone quantification. The specimen sequenced was naive CD8+ T cells from blood, with Jurkat cell RNA spiked in. Documented subset: FACS-sorted CD8+CD4-CCR7+CD45RA+ naive T cells. This receptor was obtained from a human donor in good health. Some libraries in this study had Jurkat cell RNA spiked in. J is TRBJ1-6 and V is TRBV5-3; 7 nucleotides align to TRBD1. TRBV5-3 is assigned to the ORF class and has an uncertain function. The CDR3: CASSSGTDDDSPLHF. In DNA, the CDR3 is TGTGCCAGCAGCTCCGGGACAGACGATGATTCACCCCTCCACTTT.